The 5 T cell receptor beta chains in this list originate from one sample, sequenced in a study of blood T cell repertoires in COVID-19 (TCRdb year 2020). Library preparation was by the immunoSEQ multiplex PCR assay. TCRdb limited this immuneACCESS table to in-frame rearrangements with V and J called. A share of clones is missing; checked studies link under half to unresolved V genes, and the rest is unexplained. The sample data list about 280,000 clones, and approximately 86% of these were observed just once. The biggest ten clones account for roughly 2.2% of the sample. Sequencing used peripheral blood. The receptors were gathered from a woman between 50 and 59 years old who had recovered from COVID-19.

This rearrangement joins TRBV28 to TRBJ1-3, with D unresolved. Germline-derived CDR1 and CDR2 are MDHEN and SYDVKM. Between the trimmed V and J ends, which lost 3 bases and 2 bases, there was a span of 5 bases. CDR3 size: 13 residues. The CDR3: CASSFSAGNTIYF. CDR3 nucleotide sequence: TGTGCCAGCAGTTTCAGCGCTGGAAACACCATATATTTT.

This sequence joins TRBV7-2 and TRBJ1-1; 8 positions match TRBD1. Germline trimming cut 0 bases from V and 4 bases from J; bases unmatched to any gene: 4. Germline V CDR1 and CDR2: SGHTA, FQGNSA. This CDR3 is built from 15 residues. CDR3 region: CASSLAYRGGTEAFF. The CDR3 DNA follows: TGTGCCAGCAGCTTAGCTTACAGGGGGGGCACTGAAGCTTTCTTT.

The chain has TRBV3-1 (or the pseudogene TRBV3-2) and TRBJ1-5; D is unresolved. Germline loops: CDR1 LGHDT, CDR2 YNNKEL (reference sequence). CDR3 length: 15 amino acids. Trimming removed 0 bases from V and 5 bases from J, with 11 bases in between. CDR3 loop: CASSQDLREDQPQHF. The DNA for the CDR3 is TGTGCCAGCAGCCAAGATTTGAGGGAGGATCAGCCCCAGCATTTT.

In DNA, the CDR3 is TGTGCCAGCAGTAGACAGGGGGGCACCGGGGAGCTGTTTTTT. Its translation: CASSRQGGTGELFF. This sequence joins TRBV28 and TRBJ2-2, with 9 bases lining up with TRBD1. This CDR3 contains 14 residues. The germline V gene has CDR1 MDHEN and CDR2 SYDVKM. V dropped 5 bases and J dropped 4; count of bases not matched to a gene: 2.

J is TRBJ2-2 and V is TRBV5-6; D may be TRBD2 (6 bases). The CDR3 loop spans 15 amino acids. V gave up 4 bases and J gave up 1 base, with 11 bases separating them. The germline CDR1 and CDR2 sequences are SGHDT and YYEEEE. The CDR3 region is CASSRTGVNTGELFF. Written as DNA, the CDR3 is TGTGCCAGCAGCCGGACGGGAGTGAACACCGGGGAGCTGTTTTTT.